Presented here are 12 T cell receptor beta chains from one specimen sequenced in a study of cytomegalovirus exposure and HLA in healthy donors. With 60 Vbeta and 13 Jbeta primers, the PCR was carried out. Using immunoSEQ multiplex PCR, the repertoire was profiled, and TCRdb retains in-frame clones only, with some absent. The sample lists about 170,000 clones, roughly 82% occurring once. Sequencing was carried out using PBMCs. These receptors were obtained from a woman aged 50 to 60 in good health and CMV-seropositive.

The chain joins TRBV2 to TRBJ2-5, with D possibly being TRBD1 (6 bases). The CDR3 is made up of 14 amino acids. Germline V gives CDR1 SNHLY, CDR2 FYNNEI. With 7 bases removed from V and 2 bases from J, the gap between germline ends came to 14 bases. The CDR3: CASKKDRQQETQYF. The CDR3 nucleotides read TGTGCCAGCAAAAAGGACAGACAACAAGAGACCCAGTACTTC.

The chain recombines TRBV7-2 with TRBJ1-6; perhaps TRBD1 as D (6 bases). V lost 6 bases and J 0 bases, leaving 15 bases between the germline ends. CDR1 SGHTA and CDR2 FQGNSA come from the germline V gene. The CDR3 sequence is 17 residues long. For the CDR3, the DNA is TGTGCCAGCAGGAAGGGGGGGGGCAGCTCCTATAATTCACCCCTCCACTTT. Its translation is CASRKGGGSSYNSPLHF.

This clone was seen a handful of times. The CDR3 reads CASSPGGYYGYTF. For the CDR3, the DNA is TGTGCCAGCAGTCCAGGGGGCTACTATGGCTACACCTTC. The chain recombines TRBV6-5 with TRBJ1-2; 8 nucleotides line up with TRBD1. This CDR3 is built from 13 residues. Per germline, CDR1 MNHEY and CDR2 SVGAGI. V lost 5 bases, J lost 3 bases, and 2 bases stayed unmatched.

The V call is TRBV10-3, the J call TRBJ2-7; TRBD1 is a possible D gene (6 bases). V was pared by 1 base and J by 2 bases, with 12 bases between. From germline, CDR1 is ENHRY and CDR2 SYGVKD. The CDR3 loop spans 15 amino acids. CDR3 sequence: CAISELDRLTYEQYF. Written as DNA, the CDR3 is TGTGCCATCAGTGAGTTAGACAGGTTAACCTACGAGCAGTACTTC.

The genes are TRBV18 and TRBJ2-7, with 7 bases identical to TRBD2. CDR1 and CDR2 (germline): KGHSH, LQKENI. This CDR3 has 14 amino acids. V shed 2 bases and J 5 bases; nucleotides not matched to a gene: 6. The CDR3 DNA reads as TGTGCCAGCTCACCAAGCGGGGATCCCAACGAGCAGTACTTC. Encoded protein: CASSPSGDPNEQYF.

The chain links TRBV5-4 to TRBJ2-5; D perhaps matches TRBD1 (5 bases). The CDR3 has 15 amino acids. V was cut by 1 base and J by 2 bases, with 12 bases left in between. Germline V lookup: CDR1 SGHNT, CDR2 YYREEE (reference sequence). CDR3 protein: CASSLQGRVQETQYF. Here the CDR3 DNA reads TGTGCCAGCAGCTTGCAGGGAAGAGTACAAGAGACCCAGTACTTC.

The chain combines TRBV19 with TRBJ2-7; perhaps TRBD1 as D (6 bases). The CDR3 loop spans 12 amino acids. V lost 6 bases and J 5 bases, leaving 11 bases between the germline ends. The germline CDR1 and CDR2 sequences are LNHDA and SQIVND (reference sequence). The CDR3 bases are TGTGCCAGTAGGGGGGCGACGGACGAGCAGTACTTC. It codes for CASRGATDEQYF.

V is TRBV7-3 and J is TRBJ1-1, with unresolved D. The V and J ends lost 0 bases and 5 bases respectively, with 22 bases between them. Per the germline V gene, CDR1 is SGHTA and CDR2 is FQGTGA. This CDR3 has 18 residues. The CDR3 region has the DNA TGTGCCAGCAGCTTAACCCCCGTGGAGTTGGCCGGTCGAACTGAAGCTTTCTTT. It encodes CASSLTPVELAGRTEAFF.

V and J are TRBV5-1 and TRBJ2-3; D uncertain. The CDR3 spans 14 residues. From germline, CDR1 is SGHRS and CDR2 YFSETQ. V dropped 5 bases and J dropped 2 bases, with 12 bases sitting between them. In DNA form, the CDR3 reads TGCGCCAGCAGGGTCGGAGCTCACACAGATACGCAGTATTTT. It encodes CASRVGAHTDTQYF. The whole variable domain, remainder taken from reference TRBV5-1 and TRBJ2-3, is KAGVTQTPRYLIKTRGQQVTLSCSPISGHRSVSWYQQTPGQGLQFLFEYFSETQRNKGNFPGRFSGRQFSNSRSEMNVSTLELGDSALYLCASRVGAHTDTQYFGPGTRLTVL.

This chain links TRBV2 with TRBJ1-1, with TRBD1 identical over 7 bases. CDR1 SNHLY and CDR2 FYNNEI come from the germline V gene. There are 15 residues in the CDR3. The ends lost 3 bases at V and 1 base at J; junction bases unmatched: 5. The CDR3 region is CASSDIGTANTEAFF. Here the CDR3 DNA reads TGTGCCAGCAGTGATATCGGGACAGCGAACACTGAAGCTTTCTTT.

This clone was observed a few times. This chain joins TRBV7-9 and TRBJ1-4; D gene uncertain. Germline-derived CDR1 and CDR2 are SEHNR and FQNEAQ (reference sequence). This CDR3 spans 16 amino acids. V was clipped by 2 bases and J by 3 bases, with 13 bases between them. CDR3 in amino acids: CASSLRFRSSNEKLFF. CDR3 coding DNA: TGTGCCAGCAGCTTAAGATTTCGGTCCTCTAATGAAAAACTGTTTTTT. The full variable domain, completed using reference TRBV7-9 and TRBJ1-4, is DTGVSQNPRHKITKRGQNVTFRCDPISEHNRLYWYRQTLGQGPEFLTYFQNEAQLEKSRLLSDRFSAERPKGSFSTLEIQRTEQGDSAMYLCASSLRFRSSNEKLFFGSGTQLSVL.

This clone was recorded only once. The J gene is TRBJ2-3, the V gene TRBV7-8, with 11 bases identical to TRBD1. The germline V gene has CDR1 SGHVS and CDR2 FQNEAQ. The CDR3 has 16 residues. V lost 4 bases to trimming and J lost 3 bases; unmatched junction nucleotides: 6. CDR3 sequence reads: CASSSSGDRGTDTQYF. CDR3 nucleotides: TGTGCCAGCAGCTCATCGGGGGACAGGGGGACAGATACGCAGTATTTT.